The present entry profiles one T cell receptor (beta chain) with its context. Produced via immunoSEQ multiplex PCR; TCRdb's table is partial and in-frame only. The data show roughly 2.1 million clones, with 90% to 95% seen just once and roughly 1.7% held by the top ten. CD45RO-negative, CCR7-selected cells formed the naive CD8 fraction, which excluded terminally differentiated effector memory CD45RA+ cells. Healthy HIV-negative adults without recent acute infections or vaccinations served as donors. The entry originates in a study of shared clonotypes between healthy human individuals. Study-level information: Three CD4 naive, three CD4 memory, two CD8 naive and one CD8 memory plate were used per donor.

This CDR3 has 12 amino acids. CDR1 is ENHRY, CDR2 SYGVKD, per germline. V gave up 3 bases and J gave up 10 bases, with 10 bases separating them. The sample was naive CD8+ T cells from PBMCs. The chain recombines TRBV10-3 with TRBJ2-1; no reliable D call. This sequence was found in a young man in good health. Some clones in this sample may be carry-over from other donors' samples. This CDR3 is CAISDVTGEQFF. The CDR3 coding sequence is TGTGCCATCAGTGACGTGACCGGGGAGCAGTTCTTC.